A selection of T cell receptor beta chains follows, all from one sample in a study of blood T cell repertoires in COVID-19. Sequencing was performed with immunoSEQ multiplex PCR; in TCRdb, only in-frame clones are kept and a portion is missing. The table lists about 150,000 clones, roughly 80% of them singletons. The sequenced material came from peripheral blood. The receptors shown here come from a man aged 65 to 79 with acute or convalescent COVID-19. Both conserved end residues are part of each CDR3. Fields, in order: V gene, CDR3 length, J gene, clone size, D gene, CDR3 DNA, CDR3 protein. D genes are given only for firm matches. Clone size appears in some rows only: once, few, many, or a class for an expanded clone.

v_gene: TRBV29-1
len: 15
j_gene: TRBJ2-1
abundance: NA
d_gene: TRBD2
CDR3nt: TGCAGCGTTGGCTCCGGGACTAGCGGGAGGCGTGAGCAGTTCTTC
CDR3aa: CSVGSGTSGRREQFF

v_gene: TRBV5-4
len: 15
j_gene: TRBJ2-3
abundance: once
d_gene: NA
CDR3nt: TGTGCCAGCAGCCCGGTGCACAAGGGGCCCGGTACGCAGTATTTT
CDR3aa: CASSPVHKGPGTQYF

v_gene: TRBV4-1
len: 21
j_gene: TRBJ2-5
abundance: NA
d_gene: NA
CDR3nt: TGCGCCAGCAGCCAAGTGCGCATCGGACAGTTGCTAGGTGGGCGGCTGGAGACCCAGTACTTC
CDR3aa: CASSQVRIGQLLGGRLETQYF

v_gene: TRBV19
len: 13
j_gene: TRBJ1-2
abundance: NA
d_gene: TRBD1
CDR3nt: TGTGCCACCGCGGACAGGGCCAACTATGGCTACACCTTC
CDR3aa: CATADRANYGYTF

v_gene: TRBV6-5
len: 13
j_gene: TRBJ1-2
abundance: NA
d_gene: NA
CDR3nt: TGTGCCAGCAGCCCCGTACAGGAGAATGGCTACACCTTC
CDR3aa: CASSPVQENGYTF

v_gene: TRBV5-8
len: 16
j_gene: TRBJ1-2
abundance: NA
d_gene: NA
CDR3nt: TGTGCCAGCAGCCCGGTGGGCAGGGCGCTTGGCTATGGCTACACCTTC
CDR3aa: CASSPVGRALGYGYTF

v_gene: TRBV7-6
len: 16
j_gene: TRBJ2-1
abundance: once
d_gene: TRBD2
CDR3nt: TGTGCCAGCAGCCCCGGTGGTCGGGAGGGCCTTAGTGAGCAGTTCTTC
CDR3aa: CASSPGGREGLSEQFF

v_gene: TRBV18
len: 16
j_gene: TRBJ2-1
abundance: NA
d_gene: NA
CDR3nt: TGTGCCAGCTCACTGAGGCAGACGGGGAGCTCGAATGAGCAGTTCTTC
CDR3aa: CASSLRQTGSSNEQFF

v_gene: TRBV4-2
len: 16
j_gene: TRBJ1-2
abundance: NA
d_gene: NA
CDR3nt: TGTGCCAGCAGCCAAACCCCTGGGACACAGGCAAATGGCTACACCTTC
CDR3aa: CASSQTPGTQANGYTF

v_gene: TRBV10-3
len: 14
j_gene: TRBJ2-7
abundance: NA
d_gene: NA
CDR3nt: TGTGCCATCAGCTCGACAGGACCACTAGGCGAGCAGTACTTC
CDR3aa: CAISSTGPLGEQYF

v_gene: TRBV5-4
len: 16
j_gene: TRBJ2-2
abundance: few
d_gene: NA
CDR3nt: TGTGCCAGCAGCTTGGTCGGCGGAGCGAACACCGGGGAGCTGTTTTTT
CDR3aa: CASSLVGGANTGELFF

v_gene: TRBV4-2
len: 17
j_gene: TRBJ1-4
abundance: once
d_gene: TRBD1
CDR3nt: TGTGCCAGCAGCCAAGCCCCGACAGGGTTAACCGGTGAAAAACTGTTTTTT
CDR3aa: CASSQAPTGLTGEKLFF

v_gene: TRBV25-1
len: 13
j_gene: TRBJ1-5
abundance: NA
d_gene: NA
CDR3nt: TGTGCCAGCAGTGGAATCTACAATCAGCCCCAGCATTTT
CDR3aa: CASSGIYNQPQHF

v_gene: TRBV9
len: 18
j_gene: TRBJ1-4
abundance: NA
d_gene: TRBD1
CDR3nt: TGTGCCAGCAGCGCAGACAGGGGGAGGATGGTTGGTAATGAAAAACTGTTTTTT
CDR3aa: CASSADRGRMVGNEKLFF

v_gene: TRBV27
len: 19
j_gene: TRBJ2-1
abundance: NA
d_gene: NA
CDR3nt: TGTGCCAGCAGTTTACAAACCCCGTCTGGCGGGAACTCCTACAATGAGCAGTTCTTC
CDR3aa: CASSLQTPSGGNSYNEQFF

v_gene: TRBV9
len: 15
j_gene: TRBJ1-6
abundance: NA
d_gene: NA
CDR3nt: TGTGCCAGCAGCGTAGCTAACAGCTATAATTCACCCCTCCACTTT
CDR3aa: CASSVANSYNSPLHF

v_gene: TRBV28
len: 16
j_gene: TRBJ1-3
abundance: NA
d_gene: NA
CDR3nt: TGTGCCAGCACCCTGGGGACTGAACTCTCTGGAAACACCATATATTTT
CDR3aa: CASTLGTELSGNTIYF

v_gene: TRBV3-1/TRBV3-2
len: 12
j_gene: TRBJ2-7
abundance: NA
d_gene: TRBD2
CDR3nt: TGTGCCAGCATGCGGGAGGGCTACGAGCAGTACTTC
CDR3aa: CASMREGYEQYF

v_gene: TRBV6-1
len: 17
j_gene: TRBJ2-7
abundance: NA
d_gene: TRBD1
CDR3nt: TGTGCCAGCAGTGAAGCGGCAGGGACAGGGTCCAGGTACGAGCAGTACTTC
CDR3aa: CASSEAAGTGSRYEQYF

v_gene: TRBV6-1
len: 15
j_gene: TRBJ1-3
abundance: NA
d_gene: NA
CDR3nt: TGTGCCAGCAGTGAATTGAGCCACTCTGGAAACACCATATATTTT
CDR3aa: CASSELSHSGNTIYF

v_gene: TRBV7-2
len: 15
j_gene: TRBJ2-3
abundance: NA
d_gene: NA
CDR3nt: TGTGCCAGCAGCTTAAGGGGGACCGGGCCAGATACGCAGTATTTT
CDR3aa: CASSLRGTGPDTQYF

v_gene: TRBV3-1/TRBV3-2
len: 13
j_gene: TRBJ2-1
abundance: NA
d_gene: TRBD2
CDR3nt: TGTGCCAGCAGCCCGGGACTAGCGGCTGAGCAGTTCTTC
CDR3aa: CASSPGLAAEQFF

v_gene: TRBV7-8
len: 15
j_gene: TRBJ1-6
abundance: NA
d_gene: NA
CDR3nt: TGTGCCAGCAGCCCCCCCCAGGGCTATAATTCACCCCTCCACTTT
CDR3aa: CASSPPQGYNSPLHF

v_gene: TRBV10-3
len: 12
j_gene: TRBJ1-5
abundance: NA
d_gene: NA
CDR3nt: TGTGCCATCGGACAGCAAAATCAGCCCCAGCATTTT
CDR3aa: CAIGQQNQPQHF

v_gene: TRBV7-8
len: 20
j_gene: TRBJ1-6
abundance: NA
d_gene: NA
CDR3nt: TGTGCCAGCAGCCCAATCCCGCAGGGCGAAGTTAGCTCCTATAATTCACCCCTCCACTTT
CDR3aa: CASSPIPQGEVSSYNSPLHF

v_gene: TRBV11-2
len: 14
j_gene: TRBJ1-1
abundance: few
d_gene: NA
CDR3nt: TGTGCCAGCAGCCTGATTCGAGGTGACACTGAAGCTTTCTTT
CDR3aa: CASSLIRGDTEAFF

v_gene: TRBV6-5
len: 14
j_gene: TRBJ2-1
abundance: NA
d_gene: TRBD1
CDR3nt: TGTGCCAGCAGTTACTTTCGGACAGGGGTTGAGCAGTTCTTC
CDR3aa: CASSYFRTGVEQFF

v_gene: TRBV5-6
len: 16
j_gene: TRBJ1-4
abundance: NA
d_gene: TRBD1
CDR3nt: TGTGCCAGCAGCTTGGGGTCCGGGACAGGGGGCGAAAAACTGTTTTTT
CDR3aa: CASSLGSGTGGEKLFF

v_gene: TRBV11-2
len: 14
j_gene: TRBJ2-2
abundance: NA
d_gene: NA
CDR3nt: TGTGCCAGCAGCTTAGAAAGGAGGAATACGCCCGTGGTTTTT
CDR3aa: CASSLERRNTPVVF

v_gene: TRBV3-1/TRBV3-2
len: 17
j_gene: TRBJ2-5
abundance: NA
d_gene: TRBD2
CDR3nt: TGTGCCAGCAGCCATGACCGCCGGAGCGGGAGCTTAGAGACCCAGTACTTC
CDR3aa: CASSHDRRSGSLETQYF

v_gene: TRBV24-1
len: 13
j_gene: TRBJ1-4
abundance: few
d_gene: NA
CDR3nt: TGTGCCACCAAGGAGGTCGTAGGTGAAAAACTGTTTTTT
CDR3aa: CATKEVVGEKLFF

v_gene: TRBV3-1/TRBV3-2
len: 16
j_gene: TRBJ2-3
abundance: NA
d_gene: NA
CDR3nt: TGTGCCAGCAGCCCCTATGCGGGGGCCCCCACAGATACGCAGTATTTT
CDR3aa: CASSPYAGAPTDTQYF

v_gene: TRBV7-2
len: 15
j_gene: TRBJ1-6
abundance: NA
d_gene: NA
CDR3nt: TGTGCCAGCAGCTTAGATCTGGGAGAGTACTCACCCCTCCACTTT
CDR3aa: CASSLDLGEYSPLHF

v_gene: TRBV18
len: 16
j_gene: TRBJ1-3
abundance: NA
d_gene: NA
CDR3nt: TGTGCCAGCTCACCAAAAGGTCGGGACATAAGAAACACCATATATTTT
CDR3aa: CASSPKGRDIRNTIYF

v_gene: TRBV5-1
len: 15
j_gene: TRBJ2-5
abundance: NA
d_gene: TRBD1
CDR3nt: TGCGCCAGCAAAGGGTCGACAGGGGTCGAAGAGACCCAGTACTTC
CDR3aa: CASKGSTGVEETQYF

v_gene: TRBV24-1
len: 17
j_gene: TRBJ2-7
abundance: NA
d_gene: NA
CDR3nt: TGTGCCACCAGTGATGCCGGGCGGGGGAAGGGGGGCTACGAGCAGTACTTC
CDR3aa: CATSDAGRGKGGYEQYF

v_gene: TRBV5-1
len: 14
j_gene: TRBJ2-3
abundance: NA
d_gene: TRBD1
CDR3nt: TGCGCCAGCAGCTGGACAGGGACAGCAGATACGCAGTATTTT
CDR3aa: CASSWTGTADTQYF

v_gene: TRBV10-3
len: 13
j_gene: TRBJ1-1
abundance: NA
d_gene: NA
CDR3nt: TGTGCCATCAGGGGGGCTGCGGACACTGAAGCTTTCTTT
CDR3aa: CAIRGAADTEAFF

v_gene: TRBV23-1
len: 15
j_gene: TRBJ2-7
abundance: NA
d_gene: NA
CDR3nt: TGCGCCAGCAGTCTAAGGCCTCGACAGTCCTACGAGCAGTACTTC
CDR3aa: CASSLRPRQSYEQYF

v_gene: TRBV2
len: 12
j_gene: TRBJ1-1
abundance: once
d_gene: TRBD1
CDR3nt: TGTGCCAGCAGTGTCGGACAGGGAGAAGCTTTCTTT
CDR3aa: CASSVGQGEAFF

v_gene: TRBV5-5
len: 14
j_gene: TRBJ2-2
abundance: NA
d_gene: NA
CDR3nt: TGTGCCAGCAGCTTGGTTGAGGGGGCCGGGGAGCTGTTTTTT
CDR3aa: CASSLVEGAGELFF